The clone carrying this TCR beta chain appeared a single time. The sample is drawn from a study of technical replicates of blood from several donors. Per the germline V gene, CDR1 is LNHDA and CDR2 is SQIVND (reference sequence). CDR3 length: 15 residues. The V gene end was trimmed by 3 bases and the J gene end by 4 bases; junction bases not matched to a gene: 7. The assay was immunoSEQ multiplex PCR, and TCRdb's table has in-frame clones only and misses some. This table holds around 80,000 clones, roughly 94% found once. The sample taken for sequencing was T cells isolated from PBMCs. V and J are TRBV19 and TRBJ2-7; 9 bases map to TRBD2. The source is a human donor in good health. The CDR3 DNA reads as TGTGCCAGTAGTATTTTTCTAGCGGGATCTTACGAGCAGTACTTC. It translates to CASSIFLAGSYEQYF.